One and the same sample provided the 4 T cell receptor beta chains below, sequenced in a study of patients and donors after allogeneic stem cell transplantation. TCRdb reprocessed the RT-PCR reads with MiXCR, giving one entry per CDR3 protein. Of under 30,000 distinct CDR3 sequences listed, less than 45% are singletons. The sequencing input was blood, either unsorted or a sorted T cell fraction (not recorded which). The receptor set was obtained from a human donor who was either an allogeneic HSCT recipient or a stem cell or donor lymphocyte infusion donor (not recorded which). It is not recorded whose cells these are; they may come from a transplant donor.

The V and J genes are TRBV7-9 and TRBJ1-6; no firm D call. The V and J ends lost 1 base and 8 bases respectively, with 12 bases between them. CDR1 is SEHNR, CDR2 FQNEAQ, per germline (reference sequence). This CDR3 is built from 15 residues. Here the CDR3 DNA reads TGTGCCAGCAGCTTAGATCCCAGCTCTCATTCACCCCTCCACTTT. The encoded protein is CASSLDPSSHSPLHF.

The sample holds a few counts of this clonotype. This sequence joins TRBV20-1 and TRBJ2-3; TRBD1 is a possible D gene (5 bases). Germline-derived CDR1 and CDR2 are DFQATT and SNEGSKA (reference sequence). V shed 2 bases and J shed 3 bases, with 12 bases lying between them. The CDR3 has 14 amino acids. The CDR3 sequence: CSARYPTATDTQYF. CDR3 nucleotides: TGCAGTGCTAGATACCCGACAGCAACAGATACGCAGTATTTT.

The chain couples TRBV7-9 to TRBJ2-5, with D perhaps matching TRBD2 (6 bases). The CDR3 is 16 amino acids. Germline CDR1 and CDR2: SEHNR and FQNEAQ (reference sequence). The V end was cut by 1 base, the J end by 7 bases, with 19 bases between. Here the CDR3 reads CASSLVTGVDRGTQYF. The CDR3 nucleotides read TGTGCCAGCAGCTTAGTAACGGGAGTCGACAGAGGGACCCAGTACTTC.

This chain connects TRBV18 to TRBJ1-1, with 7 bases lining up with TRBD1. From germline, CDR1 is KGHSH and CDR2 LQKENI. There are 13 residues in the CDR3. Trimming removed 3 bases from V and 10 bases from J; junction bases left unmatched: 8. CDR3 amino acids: CASSPPGTAGAFF. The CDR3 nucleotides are TGTGCCAGCTCACCTCCTGGGACAGCGGGAGCTTTCTTT.